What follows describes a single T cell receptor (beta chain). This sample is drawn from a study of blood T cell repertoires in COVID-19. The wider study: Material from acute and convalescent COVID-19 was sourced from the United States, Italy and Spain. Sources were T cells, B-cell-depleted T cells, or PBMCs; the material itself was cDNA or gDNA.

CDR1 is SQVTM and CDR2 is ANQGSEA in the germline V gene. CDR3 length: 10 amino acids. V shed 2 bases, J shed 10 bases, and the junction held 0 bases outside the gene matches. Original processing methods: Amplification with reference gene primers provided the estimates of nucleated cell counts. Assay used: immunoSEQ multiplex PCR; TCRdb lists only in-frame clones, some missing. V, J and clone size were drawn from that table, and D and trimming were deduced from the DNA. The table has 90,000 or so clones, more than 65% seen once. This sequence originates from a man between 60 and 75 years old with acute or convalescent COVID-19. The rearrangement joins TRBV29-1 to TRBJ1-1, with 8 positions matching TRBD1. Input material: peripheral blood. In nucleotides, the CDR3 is TGCAGCGTTGAACAGGGGGCAGCTTTCTTT. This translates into CSVEQGAAFF. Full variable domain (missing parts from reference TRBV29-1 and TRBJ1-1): SAVISQKPSRDICQRGTSLTIQCQVDSQVTMMFWYRQQPGQSLTLIATANQGSEATYESGFVIDKFPISRPNLTFSTLTVSNMSPEDSSIYLCSVEQGAAFFGQGTRLTVV.